Listed here are 11 T cell receptor beta chains from one sample, sequenced in a study of T cell repertoires in aging, cancer and after chemotherapy. Peripheral blood genomic DNA, not sorted cells or RNA, was the template. TRB rearrangements spanning V, D and J were amplified using mixed TRB-A/B primers. TCRdb redid the calling of the multiplex PCR reads with MiXCR, one entry per CDR3 protein. The sample records approximately 2,000 distinct CDR3 sequences, roughly a sixth being singletons. Sequencing was done on a sample of blood. Receptors originate from a human donor with a solid tumor.

In its sample, this clonotype ranks as large. The chain is built from TRBV18 and TRBJ2-6, with D possibly being TRBD2 (5 bases). Trimming shortened V by 0 bases and J by 0 bases, and 6 bases separated the two germline ends. The length of the CDR3 is 16 residues. Germline CDR1 and CDR2: KGHSH and LQKENI. CDR3 residues: CASSPPRGSGANVLTF. CDR3 nucleotides: TGTGCCAGCTCACCACCCCGGGGCTCTGGGGCCAACGTCCTGACTTTC.

This clonotype qualifies as medium-sized (0.01 to 0.1%). The J gene is TRBJ2-2, the V gene TRBV6-2 or TRBV6-3, with D possibly matching TRBD2 (6 bases). CDR3 length: 16 residues. Trimming shortened V by 6 bases and J by 0 bases, and 14 bases separated the two germline ends. Looked up from germline, CDR1 is MNHEY and CDR2 is SVGEGT. The CDR3 protein is CASRDTSPANTGELFF. CDR3 DNA sequence: TGTGCCAGCAGAGATACTAGCCCCGCGAACACCGGGGAGCTGTTTTTT.

V is TRBV9 and J is TRBJ1-1, with D possibly matching TRBD1 (5 bases). This CDR3 contains 15 residues. Trimming took off 3 bases at V and 3 bases at J, with 15 bases between the two ends. Germline V CDR1 and CDR2: SGDLS, YYNGEE. CDR3 protein: CASSAGTGIDTEAFF. The CDR3 DNA reads TGTGCCAGCAGCGCCGGGACGGGTATTGACACTGAAGCTTTCTTT.

This clonotype is medium-sized (0.01 to 0.1%) by share. The chain has TRBV15 and TRBJ1-4; no clear D gene. Germline assignment: CDR1 LNHNV and CDR2 YYDKDF (reference sequence). CDR3 length equals 15 residues. Trimming took off 4 bases at V and 4 bases at J, with 13 bases between the two ends. CDR3 sequence reads: CATSKSGRRNEKLFF. The CDR3 bases are TGTGCCACCAGCAAATCCGGCAGACGTAATGAAAAACTGTTTTTT.

This clonotype showed up just a few times. The genes are TRBV5-6 and TRBJ2-3; D perhaps matches TRBD1 (6 bases). V lost 2 bases and J 1 base, leaving 8 bases between the germline ends. CDR1 SGHDT and CDR2 YYEEEE come from the germline V gene. The length of the CDR3 is 14 residues. CDR3 amino acids: CASSFRTGTDTQYF. CDR3 sequence (DNA): TGTGCCAGCAGCTTTAGGACAGGCACAGATACGCAGTATTTT.

The chain employs TRBV27 and TRBJ1-2, with D possibly being TRBD1 (6 bases). V dropped 2 bases and J dropped 5 bases, with 15 bases sitting between them. CDR1 is MNHEY, CDR2 SMNVEV, per germline (reference sequence). CDR3 size: 15 residues. CDR3 in DNA: TGTGCCAGCAGTTTAGGGGGGGCATCACTTTATGGCTACACCTTC. Amino acid sequence: CASSLGGASLYGYTF.

This clonotype was counted between two and nine times. CDR3 protein: CASSPFGTLGETQYF. For the CDR3, the DNA is TGTGCCAGCAGTCCCTTCGGGACCCTAGGGGAGACCCAGTACTTC. The chain links TRBV6-2 or TRBV6-3 to TRBJ2-5; D is tentatively TRBD1 or TRBD2 (5 bases each). From germline, CDR1 is MNHEY and CDR2 SVGEGT. The CDR3 is 15 residues long. V gave up 5 bases and J gave up 5 bases, with 18 bases separating them.

This clonotype occurred a few times. J is TRBJ2-5 and V is TRBV11-2; D ambiguous. This CDR3 comprises 11 residues. Trimming left V 1 base short and J 5 bases short, with 2 bases between. CDR1 and CDR2 from the germline V gene are SGHAT and FQNNGV. The chain's CDR3 is CASSLGETQYF. CDR3 bases: TGTGCCAGCAGCTTAGGGGAGACCCAGTACTTC.

This clonotype is large. The J gene is TRBJ2-1, the V gene TRBV20-1; D may match TRBD1 or TRBD2 (5 bases each). V lost 1 base and J lost 7, with 14 bases in between. Germline V CDR1 and CDR2: DFQATT, SNEGSKA (reference sequence). The CDR3 covers 14 residues. The CDR3 nucleotides read TGCAGTGCTAGAGGCTACGGGGCGAGGAATGAGCAGTTCTTC. Its protein product is CSARGYGARNEQFF.

This clonotype counts as medium-sized (0.01 to 0.1%). The rearrangement uses TRBV7-9 and TRBJ1-4; no reliable D call. The CDR3 sequence is 12 residues long. Germline values: CDR1 SEHNR, CDR2 FQNEAQ (reference sequence). Trimming stripped 1 base from V and 12 bases from J, with 9 bases between. The chain's CDR3 is CASSLDGLQLFF. The CDR3, as DNA: TGTGCCAGCAGCTTAGATGGCCTACAACTGTTTTTT.

The chain uses TRBV10-3 and TRBJ1-1; D may be TRBD1 (5 bases). The CDR3 runs to 15 residues. Germline V CDR1 and CDR2: ENHRY, SYGVKD. Deletions cut 3 bases from V and 1 base from J, with 12 bases between. CDR3 bases: TGTGCCATCAGTGACGAGGGAGGGGAGAACACTGAAGCTTTCTTT. Protein sequence: CAISDEGGENTEAFF.